Listed below are T cell receptor beta chains from one sample, sequenced in a study of blood T cells in healthy people across ages. Via MiXCR, TCRdb re-called the 5' RACE reads, giving one row per CDR3 protein. In the table there are hundreds of thousands of distinct CDR3 sequences, roughly three fifths of which are singletons. Sequencing was carried out using blood. These receptors were taken from a man in his forties or fifties in good health. Both conserved end residues are trimmed from each CDR3. The order of the fields is clone size, V gene, CDR3 length, J gene, CDR3 protein. Clone size appears in some rows only: once, few, many, or a class for an expanded clone.

clone size: -; V gene: TRBV2; CDR3 length: 11; J gene: TRBJ1-6; CDR3 protein: ASWTGERTPLH
clone size: -; V gene: TRBV6-5; CDR3 length: 10; J gene: TRBJ2-4; CDR3 protein: AARSFKNIQY
clone size: -; V gene: TRBV5-1; CDR3 length: 13; J gene: TRBJ1-1; CDR3 protein: ASSGIRTGSTEAF
clone size: -; V gene: TRBV28; CDR3 length: 12; J gene: TRBJ2-7; CDR3 protein: ASSVMAWPYEQY
clone size: -; V gene: TRBV3-1; CDR3 length: 13; J gene: TRBJ2-3; CDR3 protein: ASSPSTSSADTQY
clone size: -; V gene: TRBV9; CDR3 length: 14; J gene: TRBJ2-5; CDR3 protein: ASSVGTVVAQETQY
clone size: few; V gene: TRBV9; CDR3 length: 13; J gene: TRBJ1-4; CDR3 protein: ASSALTSTNEKLF
clone size: -; V gene: TRBV12-3/TRBV12-4; CDR3 length: 13; J gene: TRBJ2-7; CDR3 protein: ASRSRLAGYNEQY
clone size: -; V gene: TRBV19; CDR3 length: 10; J gene: TRBJ2-7; CDR3 protein: ASSLMGNEQY
clone size: -; V gene: TRBV7-9; CDR3 length: 14; J gene: TRBJ1-2; CDR3 protein: ASSGGTGLDRYGYT
clone size: -; V gene: TRBV28; CDR3 length: 14; J gene: TRBJ1-2; CDR3 protein: ASSSPKPAANYGYT
clone size: -; V gene: TRBV27; CDR3 length: 11; J gene: TRBJ2-4; CDR3 protein: ASSWDIKNIQY
clone size: -; V gene: TRBV2; CDR3 length: 10; J gene: TRBJ1-6; CDR3 protein: ASSVAGSPLH
clone size: -; V gene: TRBV3-1; CDR3 length: 12; J gene: TRBJ1-2; CDR3 protein: ASSQGRTPYGYT
clone size: -; V gene: TRBV25-1; CDR3 length: 12; J gene: TRBJ2-2; CDR3 protein: ASSDISLTGELF
clone size: -; V gene: TRBV7-9; CDR3 length: 14; J gene: TRBJ1-4; CDR3 protein: ASRDNRGATNEKLF
clone size: -; V gene: TRBV6-2/TRBV6-3; CDR3 length: 14; J gene: TRBJ2-5; CDR3 protein: ASSYAGDRIQETQY
clone size: -; V gene: TRBV4-1; CDR3 length: 14; J gene: -; CDR3 protein: ASSQGSGTSFYEQY
clone size: few; V gene: TRBV7-2; CDR3 length: 14; J gene: TRBJ2-1; CDR3 protein: ASSFPGLLENNEQF
clone size: few; V gene: TRBV21-1; CDR3 length: 15; J gene: TRBJ2-7; CDR3 protein: ASSKGGPADGTYEQY
clone size: few; V gene: TRBV7-8; CDR3 length: 13; J gene: TRBJ2-4; CDR3 protein: ASSLRWGAKNIQY
clone size: few; V gene: TRBV24-1; CDR3 length: 12; J gene: TRBJ2-1; CDR3 protein: ATSDLDNYNEQF
clone size: many; V gene: TRBV11-2; CDR3 length: 13; J gene: TRBJ2-5; CDR3 protein: ASTPGSGRAETQY
clone size: once; V gene: TRBV9; CDR3 length: 12; J gene: TRBJ2-1; CDR3 protein: ASSVGQVHNEQF
clone size: -; V gene: TRBV4-3; CDR3 length: 16; J gene: TRBJ2-6; CDR3 protein: ASSRGTGGPSGANVLT
clone size: -; V gene: TRBV12-3/TRBV12-4; CDR3 length: 12; J gene: TRBJ2-7; CDR3 protein: ASSPFGVANEQY
clone size: -; V gene: TRBV4-2; CDR3 length: 14; J gene: TRBJ1-4; CDR3 protein: ASSQGQGSTNEKLF
clone size: -; V gene: TRBV12-3/TRBV12-4; CDR3 length: 12; J gene: TRBJ2-7; CDR3 protein: ASSPSVGTYEQY
clone size: -; V gene: TRBV7-9; CDR3 length: 13; J gene: TRBJ1-2; CDR3 protein: ASRSGRGNRAGYT
clone size: -; V gene: TRBV6-2/TRBV6-3; CDR3 length: 12; J gene: TRBJ2-7; CDR3 protein: ASTLGLASYEQY
clone size: few; V gene: TRBV7-4; CDR3 length: 16; J gene: TRBJ2-3; CDR3 protein: ASSPPWSGPGSTDTQY
clone size: -; V gene: TRBV5-6; CDR3 length: 12; J gene: TRBJ2-7; CDR3 protein: ASSLAALYNEQY
clone size: -; V gene: TRBV7-3; CDR3 length: 14; J gene: -; CDR3 protein: ASSLVGTSGYNEQY
clone size: -; V gene: TRBV7-3; CDR3 length: 13; J gene: TRBJ2-2; CDR3 protein: ASSLMVTVTGELF
clone size: -; V gene: TRBV9; CDR3 length: 12; J gene: TRBJ2-3; CDR3 protein: ASKKDRVADTQY
clone size: few; V gene: TRBV7-3; CDR3 length: 13; J gene: TRBJ2-2; CDR3 protein: ASSERGTNTGELF
clone size: once; V gene: TRBV29-1; CDR3 length: 14; J gene: TRBJ2-3; CDR3 protein: SLDGLAGESWDTQY
clone size: few; V gene: TRBV28; CDR3 length: 12; J gene: TRBJ2-5; CDR3 protein: ASSLNSRPETQY
clone size: -; V gene: TRBV11-2; CDR3 length: 16; J gene: TRBJ2-4; CDR3 protein: ASSLVFAGDLAKNIQY
clone size: -; V gene: TRBV7-2; CDR3 length: 12; J gene: TRBJ2-7; CDR3 protein: ASSLGGRGYEQY
clone size: -; V gene: TRBV25-1; CDR3 length: 10; J gene: TRBJ1-2; CDR3 protein: ASNRDSNGYT
clone size: -; V gene: TRBV5-1; CDR3 length: 12; J gene: TRBJ1-2; CDR3 protein: ASSLDTRGYGYT
clone size: -; V gene: TRBV28; CDR3 length: 13; J gene: TRBJ1-5; CDR3 protein: ASSFGGASDQPQH
clone size: -; V gene: TRBV24-1; CDR3 length: 12; J gene: TRBJ2-5; CDR3 protein: ATSDTSPGETQY
clone size: -; V gene: TRBV7-2; CDR3 length: 11; J gene: TRBJ1-6; CDR3 protein: ASTNGQHSPLH
clone size: -; V gene: TRBV3-1; CDR3 length: 13; J gene: TRBJ1-2; CDR3 protein: ASSQTRKGGYGYT